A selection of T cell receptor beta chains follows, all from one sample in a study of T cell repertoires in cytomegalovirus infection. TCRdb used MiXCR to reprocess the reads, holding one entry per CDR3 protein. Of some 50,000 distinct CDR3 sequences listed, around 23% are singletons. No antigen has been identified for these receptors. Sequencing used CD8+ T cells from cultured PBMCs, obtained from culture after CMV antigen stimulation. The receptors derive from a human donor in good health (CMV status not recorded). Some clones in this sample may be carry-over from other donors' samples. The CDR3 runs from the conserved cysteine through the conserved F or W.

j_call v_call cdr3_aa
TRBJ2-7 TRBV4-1 CASSQGVTEAYEQYF
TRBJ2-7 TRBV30 CALVLQGTPYEQYF
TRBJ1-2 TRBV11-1 CASSEPTGLGGYTF
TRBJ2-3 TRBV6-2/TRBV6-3 CAASYSLVHLTSTDTQYF
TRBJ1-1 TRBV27 CASSLGPEGGTEAFF
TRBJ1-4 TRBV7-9 CASSLDGYEKLFF
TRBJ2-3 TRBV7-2 CASSVPGSGTDTQYF
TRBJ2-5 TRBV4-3 CASSQVAGRAETQYF
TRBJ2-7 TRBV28 CASSFSLAGPYEQYF
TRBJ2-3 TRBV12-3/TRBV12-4 CASSLAGEADTQYF
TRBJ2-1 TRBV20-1 CSASGGGDGYNEQFF
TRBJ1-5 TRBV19 CASSITSNQPQHF
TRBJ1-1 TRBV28 CASSSRDREIDTEAFF
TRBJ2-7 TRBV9 CASSTRSETRKRYEQYF
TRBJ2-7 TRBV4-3 CASSQGVGEQYF
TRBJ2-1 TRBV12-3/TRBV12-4 CASVPDRTRDEQFF
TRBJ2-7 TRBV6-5 CASSYSTGVDEQYF
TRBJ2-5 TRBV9 CASSVKAGDFTWGETQYF
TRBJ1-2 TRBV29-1 CSVPLGVKGYTF
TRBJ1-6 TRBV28 CASSSTDSLNSPLHF
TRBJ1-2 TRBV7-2 CASSLDRTNYGYTF
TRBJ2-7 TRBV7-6 CASSLEGQPTDEQYF
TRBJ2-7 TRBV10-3 CAISESPGRYEQYF
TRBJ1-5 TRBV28 CASSLSGQGYNQPQHF
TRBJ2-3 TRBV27 CASTPGGQGEDTQYF
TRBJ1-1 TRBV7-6 CASSLNLQGEAFF
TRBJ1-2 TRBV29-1 CSVEEGTNYGYTF
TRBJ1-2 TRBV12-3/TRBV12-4 CASSLNRAPSNYGYTF
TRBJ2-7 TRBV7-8 CASSLSLRGYEQYF
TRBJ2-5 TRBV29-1 CSVEDQGLGETQYF
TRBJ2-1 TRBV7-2 CASMTSGSFSEQFF
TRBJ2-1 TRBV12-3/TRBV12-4 CASSFDSDNEQFF
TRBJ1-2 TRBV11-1 CASSLSPAAVANYGYTF
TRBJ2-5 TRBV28 CASTPLSGETQYF
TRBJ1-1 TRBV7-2 CASSRWDRGLDTEAFF
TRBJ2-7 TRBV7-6 CASSHDSGGVYRLHYEQYF
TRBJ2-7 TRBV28 CASSLWPSGSYEQYF
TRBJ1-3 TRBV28 CASRGLGRSGNTIYF
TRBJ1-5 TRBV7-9 CASSFGTWGYQPQHF
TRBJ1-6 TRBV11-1 CASSVGSSPLHF
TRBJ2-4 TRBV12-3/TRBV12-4 CASSPSGTSGRSPLKNIQYF